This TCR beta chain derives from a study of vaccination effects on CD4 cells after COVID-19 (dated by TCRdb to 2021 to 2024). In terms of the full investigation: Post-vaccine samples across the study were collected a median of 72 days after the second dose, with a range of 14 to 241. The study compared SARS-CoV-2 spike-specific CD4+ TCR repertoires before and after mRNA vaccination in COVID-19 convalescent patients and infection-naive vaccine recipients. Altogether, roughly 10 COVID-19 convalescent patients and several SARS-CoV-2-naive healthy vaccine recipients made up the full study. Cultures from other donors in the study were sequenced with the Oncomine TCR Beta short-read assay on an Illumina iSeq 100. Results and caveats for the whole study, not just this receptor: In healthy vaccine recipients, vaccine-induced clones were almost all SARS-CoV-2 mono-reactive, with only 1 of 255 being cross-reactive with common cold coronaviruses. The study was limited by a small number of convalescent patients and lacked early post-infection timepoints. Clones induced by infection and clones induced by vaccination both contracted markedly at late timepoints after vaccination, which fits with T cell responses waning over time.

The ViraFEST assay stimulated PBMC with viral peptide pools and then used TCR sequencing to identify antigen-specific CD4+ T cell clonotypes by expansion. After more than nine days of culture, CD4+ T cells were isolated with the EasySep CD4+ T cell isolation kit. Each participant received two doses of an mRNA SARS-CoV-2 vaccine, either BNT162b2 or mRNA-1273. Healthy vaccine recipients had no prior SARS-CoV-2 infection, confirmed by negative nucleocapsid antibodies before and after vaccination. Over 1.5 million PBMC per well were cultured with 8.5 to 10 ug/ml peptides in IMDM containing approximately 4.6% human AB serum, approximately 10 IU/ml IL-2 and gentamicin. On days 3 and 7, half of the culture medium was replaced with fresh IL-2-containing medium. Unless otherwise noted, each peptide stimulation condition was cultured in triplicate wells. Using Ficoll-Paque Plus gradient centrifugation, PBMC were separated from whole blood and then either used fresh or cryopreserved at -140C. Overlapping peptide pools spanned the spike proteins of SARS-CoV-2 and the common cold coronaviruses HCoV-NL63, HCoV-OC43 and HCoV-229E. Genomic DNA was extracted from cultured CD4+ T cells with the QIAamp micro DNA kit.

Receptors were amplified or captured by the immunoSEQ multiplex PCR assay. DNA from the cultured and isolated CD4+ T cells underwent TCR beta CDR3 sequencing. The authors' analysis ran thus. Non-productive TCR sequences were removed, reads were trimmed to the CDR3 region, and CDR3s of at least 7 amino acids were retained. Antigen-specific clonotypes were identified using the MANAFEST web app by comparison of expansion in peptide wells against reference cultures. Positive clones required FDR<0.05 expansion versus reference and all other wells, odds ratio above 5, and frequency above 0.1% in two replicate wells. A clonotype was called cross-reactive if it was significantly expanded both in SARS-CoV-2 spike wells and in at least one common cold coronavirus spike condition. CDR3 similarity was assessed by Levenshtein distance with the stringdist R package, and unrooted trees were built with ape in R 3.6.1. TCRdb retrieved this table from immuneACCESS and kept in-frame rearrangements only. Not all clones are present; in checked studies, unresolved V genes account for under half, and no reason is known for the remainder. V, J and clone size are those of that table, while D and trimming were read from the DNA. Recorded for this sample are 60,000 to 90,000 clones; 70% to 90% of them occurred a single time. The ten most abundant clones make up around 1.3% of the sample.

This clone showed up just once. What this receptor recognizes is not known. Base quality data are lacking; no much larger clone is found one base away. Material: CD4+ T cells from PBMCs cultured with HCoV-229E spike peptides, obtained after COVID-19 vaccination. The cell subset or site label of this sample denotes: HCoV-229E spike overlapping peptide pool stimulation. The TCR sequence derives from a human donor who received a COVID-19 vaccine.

The sequenced DNA is TGTGCAGCTGGTGGGGGGATGAACACTGAAGCTTTCTTT. Its translation is CAAGGGMNTEAFF. The rearranged segments are TRBV18 and TRBJ1-1, with a tentative D gene TRBD1 over 5 matching bases. In the germline V gene, CDR1 corresponds to KGHSH and CDR2 to LQKENI. The CDR3 runs 13 residues from the cysteine to the phenylalanine. CDR3 DNA is the only sequence kept; it has 39 bases, read in frame from the first base.